This T cell receptor beta chain was recovered during a study of regulatory T cells in long-lasting Graves disease. V lost 5 bases, J lost 2 bases, and 7 bases lay in between. Germline V gene sequence: CDR1 ENHRY, CDR2 SYGVKD. The CDR3 consists of 12 residues. The authors built TCR beta libraries using iRepertoire HTBI primers and Arm-PCR of CDR3 regions. TCRdb re-derived calls from the multiplex PCR reads in MiXCR, one entry per CDR3 protein. This repertoire shows around 450,000 distinct CDR3 sequences, roughly a fifth found once; its top ten account for roughly 7%. Time point described: persistent/refractory GD, antithyroid drugs over 5 years with positive TRAb. After RNA was extracted from PBMCs, the TCR library was made from it.

The sequence was collected from a female donor with Graves disease. The sample consisted of peripheral blood mononuclear cells (PBMCs), taken when the disease was refractory, from a patient treated with antithyroid drugs. This chain connects TRBV10-3 to TRBJ2-7; D remains ambiguous. The CDR3 region is CAISSGPYEQYF. CDR3 sequence (DNA): TGTGCCATCAGTTCGGGTCCCTACGAGCAGTACTTC.